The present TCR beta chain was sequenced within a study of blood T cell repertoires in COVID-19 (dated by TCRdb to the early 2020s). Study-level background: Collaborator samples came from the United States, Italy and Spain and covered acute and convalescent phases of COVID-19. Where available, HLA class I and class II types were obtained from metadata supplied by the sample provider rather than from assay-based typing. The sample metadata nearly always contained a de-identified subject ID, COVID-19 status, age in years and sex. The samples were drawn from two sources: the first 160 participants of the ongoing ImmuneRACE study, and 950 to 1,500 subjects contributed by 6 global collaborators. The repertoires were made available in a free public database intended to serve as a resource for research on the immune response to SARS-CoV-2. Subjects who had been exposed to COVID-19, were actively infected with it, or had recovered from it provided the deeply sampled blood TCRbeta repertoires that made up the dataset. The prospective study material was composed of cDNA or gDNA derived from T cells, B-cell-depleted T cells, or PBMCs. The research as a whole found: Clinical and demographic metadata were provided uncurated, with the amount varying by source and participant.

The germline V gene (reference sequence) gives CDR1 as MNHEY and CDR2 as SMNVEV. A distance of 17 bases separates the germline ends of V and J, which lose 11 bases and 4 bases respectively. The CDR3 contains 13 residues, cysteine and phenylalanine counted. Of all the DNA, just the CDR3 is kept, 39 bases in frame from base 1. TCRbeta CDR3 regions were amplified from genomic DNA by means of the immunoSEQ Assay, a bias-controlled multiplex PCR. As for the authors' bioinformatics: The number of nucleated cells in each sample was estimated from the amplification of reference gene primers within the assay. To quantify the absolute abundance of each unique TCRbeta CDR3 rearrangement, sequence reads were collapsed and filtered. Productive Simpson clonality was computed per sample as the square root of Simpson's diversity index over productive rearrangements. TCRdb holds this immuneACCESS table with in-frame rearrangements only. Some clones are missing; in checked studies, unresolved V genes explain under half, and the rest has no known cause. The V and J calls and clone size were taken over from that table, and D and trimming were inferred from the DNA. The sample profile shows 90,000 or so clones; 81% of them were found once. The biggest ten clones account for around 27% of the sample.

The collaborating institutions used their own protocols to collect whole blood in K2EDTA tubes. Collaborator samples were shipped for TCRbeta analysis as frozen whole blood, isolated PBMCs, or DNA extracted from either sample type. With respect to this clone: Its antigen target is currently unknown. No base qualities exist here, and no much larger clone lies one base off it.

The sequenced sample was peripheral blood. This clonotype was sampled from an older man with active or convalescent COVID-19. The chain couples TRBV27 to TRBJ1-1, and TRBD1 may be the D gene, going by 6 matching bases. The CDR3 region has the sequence CASHRGAGTEAFF. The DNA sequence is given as TGTGCCTCCCATCGGGGGGCGGGCACTGAAGCTTTCTTT.